A selection of T cell receptor beta chains follows, all from one sample in a study of OX40 agonist ivuxolimab in advanced cancers. The table came from immunoSEQ multiplex PCR; TCRdb's copy has only in-frame clones and leaves some out. Here the sample spans 30,000 or so clones, 90% being singletons. This specimen consisted of CD4+ or CD8+ T cells sorted from blood, obtained in a trial of the OX40 agonist ivuxolimab. The receptors derive from an adult with an advanced solid tumor such as melanoma, head and neck, liver or kidney cancer. Each CDR3 is given with its conserved first and last residue. The order of the fields is D gene, J gene, clone size, V gene, CDR3 DNA, CDR3 protein. D genes are given only for firm matches. Not every row has a clone size; where given, it reads once, few, many or a size class.

. | TRBJ2-2 | once | TRBV27 | TGTGCCAGCAGCTTAGAGTTTTTTGGGCCTACCGGGGAGCTGTTTTTT | CASSLEFFGPTGELFF
. | TRBJ1-1 | . | TRBV27 | TGTGCCAGCAGTATTCTAGGTAGAGGAACTGAAGCTTTCTTT | CASSILGRGTEAFF
TRBD2 | TRBJ2-7 | once | TRBV29-1 | TGCAGCGTTTTTAGCGGGAGGGCGTACGAGCAGTACTTC | CSVFSGRAYEQYF
TRBD1 | TRBJ2-6 | . | TRBV27 | TGTGCCAGCAGGTTGGGACAGGGCGAGGGCTCTGGGGCCAACGTCCTGACTTTC | CASRLGQGEGSGANVLTF
. | TRBJ2-7 | once | TRBV7-9 | TGTGCCAGCAGCTTAGGAGGGACCTACGAGCAGTACTTC | CASSLGGTYEQYF
TRBD2 | TRBJ2-1 | once | TRBV15 | TGTGCCACCAGCACAAGAAGGCTAGCGGGGCACAAGGTTTTAGATGAGCAGTTCTTC | CATSTRRLAGHKVLDEQFF
. | TRBJ2-7 | . | TRBV14 | TGTGCCAGCAGCCAAGGACCCGGGAGAGCCTACGAGCAGTACTTC | CASSQGPGRAYEQYF
. | TRBJ2-3 | . | TRBV14 | TGTGCCAGCAGCCCAACTAGTCGGGGCACAGATACGCAGTATTTT | CASSPTSRGTDTQYF
. | TRBJ1-1 | . | TRBV27 | TGTGCCAGCAGGCAAAATCGGGACACCTTGAACACTGAAGCTTTCTTT | CASRQNRDTLNTEAFF
TRBD2 | TRBJ2-1 | . | TRBV7-7 | TGTGCCAGCAGCTTAAGCGGGAGCTACAATGAGCAGTTCTTC | CASSLSGSYNEQFF
. | TRBJ2-3 | . | TRBV7-6 | TGTGCCAGCAGCTTAGAGTCTCCGGGCACAGATACGCAGTATTTT | CASSLESPGTDTQYF
. | TRBJ2-2 | . | TRBV11-3 | TGTGCCAGCAGCTTCCTAGCGCCCAACACCGGGGAGCTGTTTTTT | CASSFLAPNTGELFF
TRBD1 | TRBJ1-2 | . | TRBV18 | TGTGCCAGCTCACTAGGACAGGGGGATTACTATGGCTACACCTTC | CASSLGQGDYYGYTF
. | TRBJ2-3 | . | TRBV19 | TGTGCCAGTAGTATCTGGGGGTCTCTAGATACGCAGTATTTT | CASSIWGSLDTQYF
. | TRBJ2-1 | . | TRBV6-5 | TGTGCCAGCACCAATGGGGGTGAGCAGTTCTTC | CASTNGGEQFF
TRBD2 | TRBJ2-1 | . | TRBV2 | TGTGCCAGCAGAAAAGGGACTAGCGGTAACAATGAGCAGTTCTTC | CASRKGTSGNNEQFF
. | TRBJ1-5 | . | TRBV27 | TGTGCCAGCAGTTCACCGGATCAGCCCCAGCATTTT | CASSSPDQPQHF
TRBD2 | TRBJ2-3 | few | TRBV19 | TGTGCCAGTAGTATAGACGGAGCGGGACTAGATACGCAGTATTTT | CASSIDGAGLDTQYF
. | TRBJ2-7 | . | TRBV19 | TGTGCCAGTAGTATCGGTAGCAGCTCCTACGAGCAGTACTTC | CASSIGSSSYEQYF
. | TRBJ2-7 | . | TRBV29-1 | TGCAGCGTTGAGAGGGACGATTCCTACGAGCAGTACTTC | CSVERDDSYEQYF
TRBD1 | TRBJ1-2 | . | TRBV19 | TGTGCCAGCCGGGACAGGGGGTTACATTCCTATGGCTACACCTTC | CASRDRGLHSYGYTF
. | TRBJ2-7 | . | TRBV7-9 | TGTGCCAGCAGCTTAGATATGCACGAGCAGTACTTC | CASSLDMHEQYF
TRBD1 | TRBJ1-5 | . | TRBV5-4 | TGTGCCAGCAGCTTGGACAGGGGGATCGGCGACCAGCCCCAGCATTTT | CASSLDRGIGDQPQHF
. | TRBJ2-7 | . | TRBV11-2 | TGTGCCAGCAGCTTGAGTGATGAGCAGTACTTC | CASSLSDEQYF
TRBD2 | TRBJ2-1 | once | TRBV19 | TGTGCCAGTCGATATGCGGGAGGGTTCAATGAGCAGTTCTTC | CASRYAGGFNEQFF
TRBD2 | TRBJ2-3 | . | TRBV9 | TGTGCCAGCAGCGCGAAGGGACTAGCGGGGGCCACAGATACGCAGTATTTT | CASSAKGLAGATDTQYF
. | TRBJ1-2 | once | TRBV6-5 | TGTGCCAGCAGTTACACACAGGGTAGCTACACCTTC | CASSYTQGSYTF
TRBD2 | TRBJ2-2 | medium-sized | TRBV7-6 | TGTGCCAGCAGCCCCAGCCCTAGCGGGAGGGTGAACACCGGGGAGCTGTTTTTT | CASSPSPSGRVNTGELFF
. | TRBJ2-3 | . | TRBV7-2 | TGTGCCAGCAAGATCTCTCTTTCAGGGTTAGATACGCAGTATTTT | CASKISLSGLDTQYF
. | TRBJ2-7 | . | TRBV15 | TGTGCCACCAGCAGAGACCGGGACACCTCCTACGAGCAGTACTTC | CATSRDRDTSYEQYF
. | TRBJ2-7 | few | TRBV19 | TGTGCCAGTAGTTTGGCCGGGCCCTCCCCCCCTTACTACGAGCAGTACTTC | CASSLAGPSPPYYEQYF
. | TRBJ2-7 | . | TRBV19 | TGTGCCAGTAGTCCGTCTTGGGAAGGAGACGAGCAGTACTTC | CASSPSWEGDEQYF
. | TRBJ2-7 | . | TRBV7-9 | TGTGCCAGCAGCGACGGGGACTCCGACTACGAGCAGTACTTC | CASSDGDSDYEQYF
. | TRBJ1-5 | . | TRBV11-3 | TGTGCCAGCCGCCGTACCATGGTGAATCAGCCCCAGCATTTT | CASRRTMVNQPQHF
. | TRBJ1-1 | . | TRBV23-1 | TGCGCCAGCAGTCAATCGCGGGATTTCACCCCTGAAGCTTTCTTT | CASSQSRDFTPEAFF
. | TRBJ2-1 | . | TRBV6-6 | TGTGCCAGCAAACACCCTTCGGGAGACGGGCAGTTCTTC | CASKHPSGDGQFF
. | TRBJ2-7 | . | TRBV4-3 | TGCGCCAGCAGCCAAGATCAAGGGGGCTACGAGCAGTACTTC | CASSQDQGGYEQYF
. | TRBJ1-1 | . | TRBV11-1 | TGTGCCAGCAGCCCCCAGTTGGTGGGGAGCACCTCAAAAGCTTTCTTT | CASSPQLVGSTSKAFF
TRBD1 | TRBJ2-7 | . | TRBV13 | TGTGCCAGCAGCTTAGAACAGGGGACCTACGAGCAGTACTTC | CASSLEQGTYEQYF
. | TRBJ1-1 | few | TRBV9 | TGTGCCAGCAGCTCTCACGGGGACATGAACACTGAAGCTTTCTTT | CASSSHGDMNTEAFF
. | TRBJ2-7 | . | TRBV27 | TGTGCCAGCAGTTCTTTGGGAGGTACCACCTACGAGCAGTACTTC | CASSSLGGTTYEQYF
. | TRBJ2-7 | . | TRBV27 | TGTGCCAGCAGTTTGACGGGAGACTACGAGCAGTACTTC | CASSLTGDYEQYF
. | TRBJ2-3 | few | TRBV29-1 | TGCAGCGTTCGACTGGGGACTTACACAGATACGCAGTATTTT | CSVRLGTYTDTQYF